The clone carrying this TCR beta chain appeared a few times. These data are taken from a study of early stage breast cancer tumors. This table comes from immunoSEQ multiplex PCR, and its TCRdb copy is limited to in-frame clones, with some not included. The table has about 48,000 clones, approximately 80% seen once. Sequencing was done on a sample of blood. This clonotype was sampled from a person aged 50 to 59 with breast cancer.

Written as DNA, the CDR3 is TGTGCCAGCCATGCCTGGAAGCGTGAGCAGTTCTTC. This gives the protein CASHAWKREQFF. This sequence joins TRBV2 and TRBJ2-1; unclear D gene. Trimming pared 8 bases from V and 9 bases from J, leaving 14 bases between. This CDR3 is built from 12 residues. CDR1 SNHLY and CDR2 FYNNEI come from the germline V gene.